This record covers a single T cell receptor beta chain. Other DNA sequences within the sample encode an identical CDR3. This record belongs to a study of cytomegalovirus exposure and HLA in healthy donors. Primers included in the PCR were 60 Vbeta and 13 Jbeta primers. Profiled with immunoSEQ multiplex PCR; TCRdb holds only in-frame clones, not every one. The data contain 100,000 to 150,000 clones, around 80% of them singletons. The sample taken for sequencing was PBMCs. This clonotype originated in a woman aged 25 to 39 in good health and CMV-seronegative.

The chain's CDR3 is CASSLAGSTDTQYF. The CDR3 DNA follows: TGTGCCAGCAGCTTGGCGGGGAGCACAGATACGCAGTATTTT. The J gene is TRBJ2-3, the V gene TRBV5-6, with D possibly matching TRBD2 (5 bases). Germline CDR1 is SGHDT and CDR2 is YYEEEE. The length of the CDR3 is 14 residues. V lost 0 bases and J lost 0, with 5 bases in between.